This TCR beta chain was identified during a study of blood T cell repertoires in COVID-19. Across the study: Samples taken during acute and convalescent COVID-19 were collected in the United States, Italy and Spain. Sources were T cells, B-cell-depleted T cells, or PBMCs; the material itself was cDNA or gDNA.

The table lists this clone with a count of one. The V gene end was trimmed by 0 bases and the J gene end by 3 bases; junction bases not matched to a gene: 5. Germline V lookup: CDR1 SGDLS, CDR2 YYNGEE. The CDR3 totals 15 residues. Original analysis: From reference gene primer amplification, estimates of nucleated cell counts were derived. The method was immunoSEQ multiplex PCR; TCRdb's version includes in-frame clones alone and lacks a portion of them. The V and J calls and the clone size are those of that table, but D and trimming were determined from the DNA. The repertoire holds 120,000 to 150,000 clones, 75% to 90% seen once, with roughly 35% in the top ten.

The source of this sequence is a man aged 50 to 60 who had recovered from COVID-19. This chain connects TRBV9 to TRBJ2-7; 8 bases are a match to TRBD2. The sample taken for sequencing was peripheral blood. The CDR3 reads CASSVGSAGGYEQYF. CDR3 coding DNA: TGTGCCAGCAGCGTAGGTTCTGCGGGGGGCTACGAGCAGTACTTC.